This entry is about one T cell receptor (beta chain). No antigen is known for it. PCR was performed using 60 Vbeta and 13 Jbeta primers. Profiled with immunoSEQ multiplex PCR; TCRdb holds only in-frame clones, not every one. The sample includes more than 95,000 clones, roughly 80% of them seen just once. This entry is derived from a study of cytomegalovirus exposure and HLA in healthy donors. Overall study: In an early release, HLA-typed donors contributed approximately 80 million unique TCR sequences.

Overall study results and limits: The Asian-associated ancestry cluster reportedly had fewer N-insertions than the 666-donor mean in a later analysis. Per published accounts, TCR beta sequences correctly predicted the HLA-A and HLA-B alleles of most subjects.

The CDR3 covers 16 residues. V was clipped by 0 bases and J by 3 bases; unmatched bases: 5. The germline V gene encodes CDR1 SEHNR and CDR2 FQNEAQ (reference sequence). The sequence derives from a man younger than 35 in good health and CMV-seropositive. The sequencing sample was made of PBMCs. V gene TRBV7-9 combines with J gene TRBJ2-5, with 9 bases that match TRBD2. The CDR3 protein is CASSLASRGGEETQYF. CDR3 nucleotide sequence: TGTGCCAGCAGCTTAGCGTCTCGCGGGGGGGAAGAGACCCAGTACTTC.